This T cell receptor (beta chain) emerged from a study of blood T cell repertoires in COVID-19. TCRdb's table, derived via immunoSEQ multiplex PCR, lists solely in-frame clones and lacks some. The profile shows about 190,000 clones, roughly 82% of them singletons. Seattle's enrolled individuals joined amid active infection and were then monitored longitudinally. The CDR3 covers 12 residues. Germline CDR1 and CDR2: SGHNT and YYREEE (reference sequence). The V end lost 4 bases, the J end lost 9 bases, and 12 bases lay between the germline ends. The clonotype was recovered from a woman between 55 and 75 years old with COVID-19, enrolled during active disease. Sequencing used peripheral blood. This sequence joins TRBV5-4 and TRBJ2-3, with TRBD2 as a possible D gene (6 bases). CDR3: CASSGGLSTQYF. In DNA, the CDR3 is TGTGCCAGCAGCGGTGGACTATCGACGCAGTATTTT.